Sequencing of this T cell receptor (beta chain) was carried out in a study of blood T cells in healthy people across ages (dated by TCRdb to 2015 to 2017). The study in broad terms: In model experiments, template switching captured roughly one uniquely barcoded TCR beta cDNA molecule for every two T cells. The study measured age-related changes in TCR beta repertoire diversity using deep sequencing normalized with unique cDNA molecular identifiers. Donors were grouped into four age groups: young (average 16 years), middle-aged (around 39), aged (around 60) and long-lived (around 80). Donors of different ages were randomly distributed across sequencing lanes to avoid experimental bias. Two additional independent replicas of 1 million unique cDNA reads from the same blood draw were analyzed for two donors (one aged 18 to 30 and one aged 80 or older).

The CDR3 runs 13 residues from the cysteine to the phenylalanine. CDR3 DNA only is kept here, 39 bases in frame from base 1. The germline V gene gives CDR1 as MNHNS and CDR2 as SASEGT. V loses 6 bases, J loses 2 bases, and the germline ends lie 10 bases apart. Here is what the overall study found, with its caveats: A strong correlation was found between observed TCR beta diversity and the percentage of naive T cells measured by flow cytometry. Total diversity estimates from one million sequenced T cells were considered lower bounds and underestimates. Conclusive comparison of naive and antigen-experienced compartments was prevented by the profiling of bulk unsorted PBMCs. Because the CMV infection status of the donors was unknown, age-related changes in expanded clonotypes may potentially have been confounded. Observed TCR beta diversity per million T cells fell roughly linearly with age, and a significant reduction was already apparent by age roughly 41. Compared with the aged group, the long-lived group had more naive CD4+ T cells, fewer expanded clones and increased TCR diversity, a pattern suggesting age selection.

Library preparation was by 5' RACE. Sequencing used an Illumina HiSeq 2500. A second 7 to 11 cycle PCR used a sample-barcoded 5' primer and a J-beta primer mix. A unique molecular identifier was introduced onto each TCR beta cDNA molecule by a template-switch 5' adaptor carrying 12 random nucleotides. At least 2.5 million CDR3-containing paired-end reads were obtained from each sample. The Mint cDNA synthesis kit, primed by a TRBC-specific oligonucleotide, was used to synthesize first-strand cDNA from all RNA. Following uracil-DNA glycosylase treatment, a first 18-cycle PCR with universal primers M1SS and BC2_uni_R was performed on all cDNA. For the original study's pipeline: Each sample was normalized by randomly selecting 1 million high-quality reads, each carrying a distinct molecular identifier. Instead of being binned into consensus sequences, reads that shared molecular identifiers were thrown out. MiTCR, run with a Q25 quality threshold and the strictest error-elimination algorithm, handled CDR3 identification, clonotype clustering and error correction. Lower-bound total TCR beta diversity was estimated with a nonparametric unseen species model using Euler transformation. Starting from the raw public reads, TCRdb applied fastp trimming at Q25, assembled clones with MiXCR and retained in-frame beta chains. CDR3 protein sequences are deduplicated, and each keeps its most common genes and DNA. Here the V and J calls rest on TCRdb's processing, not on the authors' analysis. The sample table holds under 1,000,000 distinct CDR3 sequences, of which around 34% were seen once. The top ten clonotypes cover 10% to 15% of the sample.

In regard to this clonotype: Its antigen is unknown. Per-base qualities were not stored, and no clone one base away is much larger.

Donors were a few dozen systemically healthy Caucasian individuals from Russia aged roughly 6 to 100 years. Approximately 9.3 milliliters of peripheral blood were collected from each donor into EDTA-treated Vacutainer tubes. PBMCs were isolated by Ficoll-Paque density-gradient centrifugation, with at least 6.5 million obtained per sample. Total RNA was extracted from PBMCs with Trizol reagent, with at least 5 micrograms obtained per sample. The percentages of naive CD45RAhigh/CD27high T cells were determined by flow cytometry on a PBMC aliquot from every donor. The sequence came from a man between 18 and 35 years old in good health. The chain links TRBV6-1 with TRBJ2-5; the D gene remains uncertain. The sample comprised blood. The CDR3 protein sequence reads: CASSGPRQETQYF. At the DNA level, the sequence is TGTGCCAGCAGCGGACCGCGACAAGAGACCCAGTACTTC.